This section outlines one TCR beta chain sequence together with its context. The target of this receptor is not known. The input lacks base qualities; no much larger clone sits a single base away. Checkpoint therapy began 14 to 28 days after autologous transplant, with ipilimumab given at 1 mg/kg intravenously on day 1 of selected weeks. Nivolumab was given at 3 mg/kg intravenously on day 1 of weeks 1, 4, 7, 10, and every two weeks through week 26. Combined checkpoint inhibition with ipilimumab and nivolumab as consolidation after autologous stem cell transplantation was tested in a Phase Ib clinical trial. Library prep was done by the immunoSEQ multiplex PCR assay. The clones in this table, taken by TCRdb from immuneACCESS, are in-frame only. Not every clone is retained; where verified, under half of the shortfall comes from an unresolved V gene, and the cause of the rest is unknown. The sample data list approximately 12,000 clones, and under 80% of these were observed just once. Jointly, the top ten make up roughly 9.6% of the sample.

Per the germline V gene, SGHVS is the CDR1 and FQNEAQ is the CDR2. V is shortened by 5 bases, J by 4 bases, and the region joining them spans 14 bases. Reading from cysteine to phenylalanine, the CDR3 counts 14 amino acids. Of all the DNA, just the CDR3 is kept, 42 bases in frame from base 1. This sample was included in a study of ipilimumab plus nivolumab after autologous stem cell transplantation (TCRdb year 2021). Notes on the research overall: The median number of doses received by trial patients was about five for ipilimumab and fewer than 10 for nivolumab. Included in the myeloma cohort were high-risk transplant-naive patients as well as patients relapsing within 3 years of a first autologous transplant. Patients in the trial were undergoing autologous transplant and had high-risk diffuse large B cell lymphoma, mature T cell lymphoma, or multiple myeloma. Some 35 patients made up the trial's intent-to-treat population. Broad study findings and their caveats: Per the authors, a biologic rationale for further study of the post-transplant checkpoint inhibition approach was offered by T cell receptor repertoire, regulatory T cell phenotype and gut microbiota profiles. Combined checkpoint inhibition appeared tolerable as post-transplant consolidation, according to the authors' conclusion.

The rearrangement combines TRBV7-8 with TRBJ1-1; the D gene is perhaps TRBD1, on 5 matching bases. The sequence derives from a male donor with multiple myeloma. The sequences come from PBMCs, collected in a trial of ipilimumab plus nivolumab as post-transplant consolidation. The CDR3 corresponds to CASSPGTASTEAFF. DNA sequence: TGTGCCAGCAGCCCCGGGACGGCGAGCACTGAAGCTTTCTTT. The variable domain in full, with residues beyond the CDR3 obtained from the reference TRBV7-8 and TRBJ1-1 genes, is GAGVSQSPRYKVAKRGQDVALRCDPISGHVSLFWYQQALGQGPEFLTYFQNEAQLDKSGLPSDRFFAERPEGSVSTLKIQRTQQEDSAVYLCASSPGTASTEAFFGQGTRLTVV.